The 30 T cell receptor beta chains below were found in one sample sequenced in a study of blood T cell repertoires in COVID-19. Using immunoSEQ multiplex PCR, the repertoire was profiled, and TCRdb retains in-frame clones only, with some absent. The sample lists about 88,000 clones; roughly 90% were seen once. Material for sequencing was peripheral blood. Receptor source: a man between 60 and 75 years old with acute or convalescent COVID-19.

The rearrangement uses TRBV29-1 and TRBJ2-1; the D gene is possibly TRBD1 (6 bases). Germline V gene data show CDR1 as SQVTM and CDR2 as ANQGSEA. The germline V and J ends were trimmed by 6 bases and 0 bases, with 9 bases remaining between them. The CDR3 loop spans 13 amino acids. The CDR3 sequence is CSVQGSSYNEQFF. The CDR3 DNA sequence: TGCAGCGTACAGGGTAGCTCCTACAATGAGCAGTTCTTC.

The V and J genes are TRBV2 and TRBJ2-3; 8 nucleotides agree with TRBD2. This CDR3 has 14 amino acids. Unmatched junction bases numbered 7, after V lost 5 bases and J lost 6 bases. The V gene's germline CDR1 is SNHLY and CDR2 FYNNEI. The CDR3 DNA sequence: TGTGCCAGCAGTATAGCGGGAATGGGGGATACGCAGTATTTT. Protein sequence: CASSIAGMGDTQYF.

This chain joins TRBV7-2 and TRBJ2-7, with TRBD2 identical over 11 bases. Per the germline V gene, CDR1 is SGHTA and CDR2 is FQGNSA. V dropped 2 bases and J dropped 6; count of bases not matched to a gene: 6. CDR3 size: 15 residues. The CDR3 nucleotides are TGTGCCAGCAGCTTAATATCTAGCGGGGGGTCCGAGCAGTACTTC. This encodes CASSLISSGGSEQYF.

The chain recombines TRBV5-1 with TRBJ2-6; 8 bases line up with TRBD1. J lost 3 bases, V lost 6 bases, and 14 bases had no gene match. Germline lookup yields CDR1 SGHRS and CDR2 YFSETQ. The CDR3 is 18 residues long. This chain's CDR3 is CASTYVPTGVYGANVLTF. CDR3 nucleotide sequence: TGCGCCAGCACCTATGTCCCGACAGGGGTGTATGGGGCCAACGTCCTGACTTTC.

The CDR3 loop reads CASSPGQGPSWGYTF. As DNA, the CDR3 is TGTGCCAGCAGCCCGGGACAGGGGCCGAGTTGGGGCTACACCTTC. The chain recombines TRBV11-2 with TRBJ1-2; 10 bases agree with TRBD1. The germline gives CDR1 SGHAT, CDR2 FQNNGV. The CDR3 is made up of 15 amino acids. Trimming took 5 bases from V and 8 from J; bases not matched to a gene: 11.

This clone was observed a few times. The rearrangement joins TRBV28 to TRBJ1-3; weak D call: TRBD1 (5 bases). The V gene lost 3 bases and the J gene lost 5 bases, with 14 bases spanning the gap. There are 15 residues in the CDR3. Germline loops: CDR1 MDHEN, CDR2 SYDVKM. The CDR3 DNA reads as TGTGCCAGCAGTTTCGGCAGGGTAGATAGAAACACCATATATTTT. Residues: CASSFGRVDRNTIYF.

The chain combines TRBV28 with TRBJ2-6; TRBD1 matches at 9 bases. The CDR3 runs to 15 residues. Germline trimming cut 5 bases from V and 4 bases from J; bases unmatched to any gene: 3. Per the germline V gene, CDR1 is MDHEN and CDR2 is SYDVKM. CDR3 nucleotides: TGTGCCAGCAGTACAGGGGGCACAGGGGCCAACGTCCTGACTTTC. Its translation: CASSTGGTGANVLTF.

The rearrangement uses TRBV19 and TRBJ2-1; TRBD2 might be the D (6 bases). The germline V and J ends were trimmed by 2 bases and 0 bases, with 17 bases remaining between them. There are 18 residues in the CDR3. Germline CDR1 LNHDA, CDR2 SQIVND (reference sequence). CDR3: CASSIWGSDGSSYNEQFF. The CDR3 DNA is TGTGCCAGTAGTATATGGGGGTCAGACGGGAGCTCCTACAATGAGCAGTTCTTC. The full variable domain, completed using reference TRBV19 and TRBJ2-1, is DGGITQSPKYLFRKEGQNVTLSCEQNLNHDAMYWYRQDPGQGLRLIYYSQIVNDFQKGDIAEGYSVSREKKESFPLTVTSAQKNPTAFYLCASSIWGSDGSSYNEQFFGPGTRLTVL.

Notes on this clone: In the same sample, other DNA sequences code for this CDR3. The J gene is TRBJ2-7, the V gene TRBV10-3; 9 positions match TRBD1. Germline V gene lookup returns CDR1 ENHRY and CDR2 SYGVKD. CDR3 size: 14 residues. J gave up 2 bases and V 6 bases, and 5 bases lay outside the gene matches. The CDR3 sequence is CAIRGGTGTYEQYF. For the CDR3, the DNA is TGTGCCATCAGGGGGGGGACAGGGACCTACGAGCAGTACTTC.

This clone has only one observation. CDR3 loop: CASSYTTVGREETQYF. The CDR3 bases are TGTGCCAGCAGTTACACAACAGTGGGTAGAGAAGAGACCCAGTACTTC. The rearrangement links TRBV6-5 to TRBJ2-5; the D is unclear. With 2 bases removed from V and 3 bases from J, the gap between germline ends came to 16 bases. This CDR3 has 16 residues. Germline assignment: CDR1 MNHEY and CDR2 SVGAGI.

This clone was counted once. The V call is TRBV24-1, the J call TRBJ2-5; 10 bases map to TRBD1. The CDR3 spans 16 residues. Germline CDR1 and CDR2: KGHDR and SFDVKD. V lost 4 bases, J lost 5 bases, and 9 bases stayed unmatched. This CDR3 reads CATSDHRTGGGETQYF. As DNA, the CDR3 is TGTGCCACCAGTGACCATCGGACAGGGGGTGGGGAGACCCAGTACTTC.

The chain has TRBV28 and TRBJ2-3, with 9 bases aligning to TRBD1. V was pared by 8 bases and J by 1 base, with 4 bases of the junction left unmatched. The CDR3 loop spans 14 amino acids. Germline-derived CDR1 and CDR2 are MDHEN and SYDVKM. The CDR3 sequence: CASRDRDGTDTQYF. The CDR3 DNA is TGTGCCAGCCGGGACAGGGACGGCACAGATACGCAGTATTTT.

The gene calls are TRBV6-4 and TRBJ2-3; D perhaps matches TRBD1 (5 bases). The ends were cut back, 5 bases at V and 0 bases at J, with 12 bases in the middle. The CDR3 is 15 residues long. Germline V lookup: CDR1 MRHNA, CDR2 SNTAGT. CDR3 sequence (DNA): TGTGCCAGCAGTCGGACAAGTTCTAGCACAGATACGCAGTATTTT. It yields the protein CASSRTSSSTDTQYF.

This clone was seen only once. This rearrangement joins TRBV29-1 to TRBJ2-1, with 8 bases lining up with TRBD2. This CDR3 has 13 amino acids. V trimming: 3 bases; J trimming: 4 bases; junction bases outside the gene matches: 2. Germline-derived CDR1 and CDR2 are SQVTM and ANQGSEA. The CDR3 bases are TGCAGCGTTGAGGGACTAGAGTACAATGAGCAGTTCTTC. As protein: CSVEGLEYNEQFF.

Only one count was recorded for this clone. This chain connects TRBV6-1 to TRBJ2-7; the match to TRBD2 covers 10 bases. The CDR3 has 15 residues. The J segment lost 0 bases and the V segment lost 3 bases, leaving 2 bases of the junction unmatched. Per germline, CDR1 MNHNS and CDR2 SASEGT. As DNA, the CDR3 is TGTGCCAGCAGTGACGGACTAGCGGACTCCTACGAGCAGTACTTC. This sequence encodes CASSDGLADSYEQYF.

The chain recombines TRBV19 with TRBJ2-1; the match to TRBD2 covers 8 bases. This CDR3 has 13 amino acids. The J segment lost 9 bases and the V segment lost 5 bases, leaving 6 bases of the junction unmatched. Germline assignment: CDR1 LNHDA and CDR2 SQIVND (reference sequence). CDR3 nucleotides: TGTGCCAGTAGTCAGCGGGAGAGGATTGAGCAGTTCTTC. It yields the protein CASSQRERIEQFF.

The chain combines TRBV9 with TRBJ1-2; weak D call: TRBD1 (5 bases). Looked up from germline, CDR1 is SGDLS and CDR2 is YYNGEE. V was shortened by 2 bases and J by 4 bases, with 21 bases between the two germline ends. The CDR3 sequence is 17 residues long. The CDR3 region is CASSVAPRSDRSYGYTF. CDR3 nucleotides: TGTGCCAGCAGCGTGGCCCCTCGATCAGACAGAAGCTATGGCTACACCTTC.

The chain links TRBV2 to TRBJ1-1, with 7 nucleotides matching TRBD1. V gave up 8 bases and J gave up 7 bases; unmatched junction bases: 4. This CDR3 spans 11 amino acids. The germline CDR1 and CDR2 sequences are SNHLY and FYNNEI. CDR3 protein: CASDGTDEAFF. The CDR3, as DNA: TGTGCCAGCGATGGGACAGATGAAGCTTTCTTT.

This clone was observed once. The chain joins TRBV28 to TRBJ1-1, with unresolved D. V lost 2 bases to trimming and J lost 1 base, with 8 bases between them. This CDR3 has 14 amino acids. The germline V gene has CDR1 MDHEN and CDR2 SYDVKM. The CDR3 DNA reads TGTGCCAGCAGTTTAAGTAACACGAACACTGAAGCTTTCTTT. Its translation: CASSLSNTNTEAFF.

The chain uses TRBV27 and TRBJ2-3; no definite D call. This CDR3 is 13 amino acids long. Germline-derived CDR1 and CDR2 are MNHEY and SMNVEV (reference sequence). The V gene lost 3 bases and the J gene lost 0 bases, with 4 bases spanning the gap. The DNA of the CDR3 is TGTGCCAGCAGTTTCGTGAGCACAGATACGCAGTATTTT. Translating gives CASSFVSTDTQYF.

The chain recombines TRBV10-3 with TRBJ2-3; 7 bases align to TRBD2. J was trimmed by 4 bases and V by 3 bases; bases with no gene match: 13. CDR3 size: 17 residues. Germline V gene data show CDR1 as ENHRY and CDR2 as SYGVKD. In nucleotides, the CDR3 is TGTGCCATCAGTGAACCCCTGTGGCGGGAGCGACCAGATACGCAGTATTTT. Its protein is CAISEPLWRERPDTQYF.

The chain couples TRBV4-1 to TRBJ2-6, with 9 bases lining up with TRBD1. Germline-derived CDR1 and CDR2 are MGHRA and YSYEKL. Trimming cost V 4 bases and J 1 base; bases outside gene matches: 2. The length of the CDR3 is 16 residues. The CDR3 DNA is TGCGCCAGCAGCCGGGACAGGGCTTCTGGGGCCAACGTCCTGACTTTC. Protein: CASSRDRASGANVLTF.

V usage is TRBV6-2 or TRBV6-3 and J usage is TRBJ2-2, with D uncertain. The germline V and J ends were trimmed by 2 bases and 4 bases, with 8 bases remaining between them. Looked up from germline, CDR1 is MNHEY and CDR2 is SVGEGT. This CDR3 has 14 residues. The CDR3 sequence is CASSYLFLTGELFF. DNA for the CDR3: TGTGCCAGCAGTTACCTCTTCCTCACCGGGGAGCTGTTTTTT.

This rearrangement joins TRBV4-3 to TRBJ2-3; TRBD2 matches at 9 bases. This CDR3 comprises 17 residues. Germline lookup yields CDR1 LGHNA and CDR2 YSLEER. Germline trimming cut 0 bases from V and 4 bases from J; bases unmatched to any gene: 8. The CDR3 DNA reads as TGCGCCAGCAGCCAAGATGGGGTAGCGGGAGTGGCAGATACGCAGTATTTT. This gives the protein CASSQDGVAGVADTQYF.

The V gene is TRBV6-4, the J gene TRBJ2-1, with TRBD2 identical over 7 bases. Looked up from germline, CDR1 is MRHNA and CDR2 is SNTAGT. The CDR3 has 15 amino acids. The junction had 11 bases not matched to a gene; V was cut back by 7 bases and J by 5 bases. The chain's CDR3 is CASTKEAGYNNEQFF. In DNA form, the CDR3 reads TGTGCCAGCACCAAAGAAGCGGGATATAACAATGAGCAGTTCTTC.

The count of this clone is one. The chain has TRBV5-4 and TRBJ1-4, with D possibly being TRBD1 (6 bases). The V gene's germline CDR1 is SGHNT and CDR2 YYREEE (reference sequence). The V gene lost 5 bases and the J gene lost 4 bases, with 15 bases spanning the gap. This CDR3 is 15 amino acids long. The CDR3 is CASSRGEGLNEKLFF. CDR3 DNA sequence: TGTGCCAGCAGTAGGGGGGAGGGCCTTAATGAAAAACTGTTTTTT.

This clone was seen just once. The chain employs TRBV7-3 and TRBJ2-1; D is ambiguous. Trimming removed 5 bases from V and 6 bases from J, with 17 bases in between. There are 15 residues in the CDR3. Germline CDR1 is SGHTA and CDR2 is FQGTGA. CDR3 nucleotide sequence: TGTGCCAGCAGCCCCCAAGCTAGTCATGTCAATGAGCAGTTCTTC. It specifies CASSPQASHVNEQFF.

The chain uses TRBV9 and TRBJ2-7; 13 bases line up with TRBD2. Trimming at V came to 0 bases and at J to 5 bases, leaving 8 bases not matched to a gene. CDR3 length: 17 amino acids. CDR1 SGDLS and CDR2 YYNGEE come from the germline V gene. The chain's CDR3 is CASSVGAWTSGSNEQYF. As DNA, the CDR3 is TGTGCCAGCAGCGTAGGGGCATGGACTAGCGGGAGTAACGAGCAGTACTTC.

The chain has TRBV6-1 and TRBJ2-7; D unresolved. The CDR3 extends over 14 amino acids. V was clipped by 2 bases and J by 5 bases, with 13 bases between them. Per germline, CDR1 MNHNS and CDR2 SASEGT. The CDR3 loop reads CASSESWQSHEQYF. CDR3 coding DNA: TGTGCCAGCAGTGAATCGTGGCAGTCCCACGAGCAGTACTTC.

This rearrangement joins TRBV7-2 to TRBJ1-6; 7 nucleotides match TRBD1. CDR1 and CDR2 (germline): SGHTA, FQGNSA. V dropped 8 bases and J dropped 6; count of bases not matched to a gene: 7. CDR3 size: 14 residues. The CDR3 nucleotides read TGTGCCAGCGGGTCCGGGACAGCTAATTCACCCCTCCACTTT. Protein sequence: CASGSGTANSPLHF. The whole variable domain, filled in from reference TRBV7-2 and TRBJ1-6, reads GAGVSQSPSNKVTEKGKDVELRCDPISGHTALYWYRQSLGQGLEFLIYFQGNSAPDKSGLPSDRFSAERTGGSVSTLTIQRTQQEDSAVYLCASGSGTANSPLHFGNGTRLTVT.